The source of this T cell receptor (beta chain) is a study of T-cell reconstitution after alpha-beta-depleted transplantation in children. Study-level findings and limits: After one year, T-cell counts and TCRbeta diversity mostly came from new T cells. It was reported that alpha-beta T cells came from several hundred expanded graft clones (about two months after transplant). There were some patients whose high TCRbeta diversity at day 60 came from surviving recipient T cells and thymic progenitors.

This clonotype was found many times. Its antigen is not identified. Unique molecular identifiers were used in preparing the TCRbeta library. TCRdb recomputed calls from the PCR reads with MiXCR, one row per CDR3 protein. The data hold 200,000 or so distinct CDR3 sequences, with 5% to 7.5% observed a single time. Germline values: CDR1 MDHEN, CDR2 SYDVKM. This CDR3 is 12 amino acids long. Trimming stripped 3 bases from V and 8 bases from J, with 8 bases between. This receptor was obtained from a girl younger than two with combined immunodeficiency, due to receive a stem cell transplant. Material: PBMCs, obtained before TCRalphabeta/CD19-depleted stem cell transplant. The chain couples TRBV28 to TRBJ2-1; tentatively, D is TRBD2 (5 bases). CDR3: CASSLRRDEQFF. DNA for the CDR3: TGTGCCAGCAGTTTGCGGCGGGATGAGCAGTTCTTC. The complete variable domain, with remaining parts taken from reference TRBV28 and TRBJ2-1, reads DVKVTQSSRYLVKRTGEKVFLECVQDMDHENMFWYRQDPGLGLRLIYFSYDVKMKEKGDIPEGYSVSREKKERFSLILESASTNQTSMYLCASSLRRDEQFFGPGTRLTVL.